Listed below are T cell receptor beta chains from one sample, sequenced in a study of cytomegalovirus exposure and HLA in healthy donors. Libraries were prepared by immunoSEQ multiplex PCR; TCRdb keeps only in-frame clonotypes and omits some of them. The sample carries roughly 150,000 clones, more than 75% recorded once. Material: PBMCs. These TCRs come from a young man in good health and CMV-seropositive. Both conserved end residues are trimmed from each CDR3.

j_call,cdr3_length,v_call,cdr3_aa
TRBJ2-2,13,TRBV6-6,ASSYSAPTGGELF
TRBJ2-3,13,TRBV19,ASSKGLAGVDTQY
TRBJ2-5,15,TRBV7-6,ASSPGLAGGREETQY
TRBJ2-3,14,TRBV5-1,ASSLRLAGGTDTQY
TRBJ1-6,13,TRBV9,ASSVGSSYNSPLH
TRBJ2-2,12,TRBV6-4,ASSDSGGTGELF
TRBJ1-6,12,TRBV6-5,ASSYSSRPSPLH
TRBJ2-7,10,TRBV5-5,ASSREEYEQY
TRBJ2-1,15,TRBV27,ATRTSGRTILYNEQF
TRBJ2-5,13,TRBV5-6,ASAGLAGGHGTQY
TRBJ1-3,15,TRBV7-9,ASSPVVREITGNTIY
TRBJ2-1,13,TRBV9,ASSVVGTSSYEQF
TRBJ1-1,15,TRBV5-8,ASSPLYTTPGMAEAF
TRBJ2-7,8,TRBV28,ASGAYEQY
TRBJ2-7,14,TRBV4-1,ASSHPTSGSRYEQY
TRBJ2-3,12,TRBV7-6,ASSLLQIPDTQY
TRBJ1-2,14,TRBV5-8,ASSAYGERAWDGYT
TRBJ2-5,14,TRBV6-5,ASSYGLAGSQETQY
TRBJ1-4,10,TRBV29-1,SVGRVREKLF
TRBJ1-5,14,TRBV18,ASSQIPGQSNQPQH
TRBJ2-7,11,TRBV10-2,ASSGGWGAEQY
TRBJ2-1,14,TRBV5-1,ASSLGTFSSYNEQF
TRBJ2-5,12,TRBV5-6,ASSRQALQETQY
TRBJ1-2,11,TRBV15,ATSSAYRDGYT
TRBJ2-5,13,TRBV18,ASSGGTGGEETQY
TRBJ2-5,13,TRBV7-6,ASSPPPDRAETQY
TRBJ2-7,12,TRBV4-2,ASSLRGTDYEQY
TRBJ2-2,14,TRBV11-2,ASSLTQTQNTGELF
TRBJ2-1,13,TRBV27,ASSFGRELYNEQF
TRBJ2-1,12,TRBV6-4,ASSSDRGGNEQF
TRBJ2-3,13,TRBV10-3,AISELLGGTDTQY
TRBJ1-5,17,TRBV10-3,AISESERVWLYSNQPQH
TRBJ2-1,13,TRBV10-3,AISETPGGRDEQF
TRBJ2-7,14,TRBV19,ASSSGGSGSSYEQY
TRBJ2-2,11,TRBV29-1,SVIESNTGELF
TRBJ1-6,12,TRBV10-3,AITGTAASSPLH
TRBJ1-5,17,TRBV4-1,ASSQDSGRTGGLNQPQH
TRBJ1-2,14,TRBV5-1,ASGDPPGRGNYGYT
TRBJ2-2,13,TRBV2,ASSEAPTGRGELF
TRBJ1-3,14,TRBV9,ASSVQDTPSGNTIY
TRBJ2-7,11,TRBV11-3,ASSLGKGVEQY
TRBJ1-1,13,TRBV7-8,ASSLARLLGTEAF
TRBJ2-4,11,TRBV6-1,ASSVIGKNIQY
TRBJ1-4,11,TRBV10-3,AISEAGSEKLF
TRBJ2-3,14,TRBV7-9,ASSLVNDRGTDTQY
TRBJ1-2,13,TRBV2,ASSGREFVNYGYT
TRBJ1-4,13,TRBV2,ASSGQGITNEKLF
TRBJ1-2,11,TRBV9,ASSVGLPAPYT
TRBJ1-2,11,TRBV11-3,ASSYTGLGPYT
TRBJ2-3,14,TRBV9,ASSATGQGGTDTQY
TRBJ2-1,12,TRBV7-2,ASSLIRTGSEQF
TRBJ1-5,13,TRBV27,ASSLLGTGHQPQH
TRBJ2-7,16,TRBV11-2,ASSLIEGATGAAYEQY
TRBJ1-4,10,TRBV2,ASINEARDRF